One and the same sample provided the 26 T cell receptor beta chains below, sequenced in a study of blood T cell repertoires in COVID-19. Measured with immunoSEQ multiplex PCR; TCRdb has only the in-frame clones, and not every one. The sample has about 110,000 clones; 82% are singletons. Sequencing input: peripheral blood. The receptors shown here come from a man between 65 and 85 years old with acute or convalescent COVID-19.

The chain employs TRBV5-1 and TRBJ2-5, with 9 positions matching TRBD1. The CDR3 sequence is 17 residues long. Losses at the gene ends were 0 bases for V and 5 bases for J; bases not matched to a gene: 11. The germline V gene encodes CDR1 SGHRS and CDR2 YFSETQ. The CDR3 DNA follows: TGCGCCAGCAGCTTGGCGGGACGGGACAGGGTACGGGAGACCCAGTACTTC. It is translated as CASSLAGRDRVRETQYF. The full variable domain, completed using reference TRBV5-1 and TRBJ2-5, is KAGVTQTPRYLIKTRGQQVTLSCSPISGHRSVSWYQQTPGQGLQFLFEYFSETQRNKGNFPGRFSGRQFSNSRSEMNVSTLELGDSALYLCASSLAGRDRVRETQYFGPGTRLLVL.

J is TRBJ2-4 and V is TRBV7-9; 8 nucleotides agree with TRBD1. After removal of 1 base from V and 2 bases from J, the junction contained 7 bases not matched to a gene. Germline CDR1 SEHNR, CDR2 FQNEAQ (reference sequence). CDR3 length: 17 amino acids. In DNA form, the CDR3 reads TGTGCCAGCAGCTTAGTTAGCCACAGGGGGACCAAAAACATTCAGTACTTC. It specifies CASSLVSHRGTKNIQYF.

The chain combines TRBV28 with TRBJ1-1; 12 bases match TRBD1. CDR1 MDHEN and CDR2 SYDVKM come from the germline V gene. With 5 bases clipped from V and 2 bases from J, the junction kept 6 bases outside the gene matches. The CDR3 runs 16 residues. The CDR3 reads CASSGGQGAPNTEAFF. CDR3 in DNA: TGTGCCAGCAGTGGGGGACAGGGGGCGCCCAACACTGAAGCTTTCTTT.

The gene calls are TRBV28 and TRBJ2-7; no definite D call. Looked up from germline, CDR1 is MDHEN and CDR2 is SYDVKM. This CDR3 is built from 10 residues. Between the trimmed V and J ends, which lost 5 bases and 3 bases, there was a span of 2 bases. The CDR3 DNA reads TGTGCCAGCAGTCTCTACGAGCAGTACTTC. Its protein product is CASSLYEQYF.

The V call is TRBV29-1, the J call TRBJ1-5; D unresolved. Germline V gene sequence: CDR1 SQVTM, CDR2 ANQGSEA. The ends were cut back, 4 bases at V and 3 bases at J, with 10 bases in the middle. The CDR3 covers 13 residues. CDR3: CSVAQEINQPQHF. CDR3 in DNA: TGCAGCGTTGCCCAGGAAATCAATCAGCCCCAGCATTTT.

This chain connects TRBV30 to TRBJ2-2, with a weak D call TRBD2 (6 bases). Germline loops: CDR1 GTSNPN, CDR2 SVGIG (reference sequence). The CDR3 length is 14 residues. The V end lost 8 bases, the J end lost 3 bases, and 16 bases lay between the germline ends. CDR3 region: CAATGTLYTGELFF. CDR3 in DNA: TGTGCCGCCACCGGGACTCTATACACCGGGGAGCTGTTTTTT.

This chain's CDR3 is CASSSGGPKNIQYF. The CDR3 DNA follows: TGTGCCAGCAGTTCCGGGGGGCCCAAAAACATTCAGTACTTC. The chain links TRBV28 to TRBJ2-4, with D possibly matching TRBD2 (7 bases). This CDR3 spans 14 amino acids. V was pared by 4 bases and J by 2 bases, with 9 bases between. Germline V gene lookup returns CDR1 MDHEN and CDR2 SYDVKM.

V and J are TRBV20-1 and TRBJ2-3; D is possibly TRBD1 (5 bases). CDR1 is DFQATT and CDR2 is SNEGSKA in the germline V gene (reference sequence). Trimming shortened V by 3 bases and J by 6 bases, and 13 bases separated the two germline ends. The CDR3 contains 13 residues. CDR3 nucleotides: TGCAGTGCTAGTTTAGGGGCCGGGGATACGCAGTATTTT. Translated: CSASLGAGDTQYF.

The rearrangement joins TRBV4-1 to TRBJ1-4; D uncertain. Germline CDR1 reads MGHRA; CDR2 reads YSYEKL. This CDR3 spans 15 amino acids. V was trimmed by 4 bases and J by 1 base, leaving 10 bases between them. The CDR3 nucleotides are TGCGCCAGCAGCCCACGGGGATTAACTAATGAAAAACTGTTTTTT. It translates to CASSPRGLTNEKLFF.

A few counts support this clone. V usage is TRBV7-9 and J usage is TRBJ2-7; 11 bases are a match to TRBD1. The CDR3 extends over 14 amino acids. From germline, CDR1 is SEHNR and CDR2 FQNEAQ (reference sequence). V lost 1 base to trimming and J lost 4 bases; unmatched junction nucleotides: 0. CDR3 amino acids: CASSLGDRGYEQYF. The CDR3 DNA reads as TGTGCCAGCAGCTTAGGGGACAGGGGGTACGAGCAGTACTTC.

A note on this clone: At one end the junction does not follow the germline gene, possibly because of a read error. The CDR3 sequence: CASSPTDSGQAF. The CDR3 DNA sequence: TGTGCCAGCTCACCTACGGACAGCGGACAAGCCTTC. The rearrangement links TRBV18 to TRBJ1-2; maybe TRBD1 (6 bases). The germline CDR1 and CDR2 sequences are KGHSH and LQKENI. CDR3 length: 12 amino acids. Full variable domain (rest looked up from reference TRBV18 and TRBJ1-2): NAGVMQNPRHLVRRRGQEARLRCSPMKGHSHVYWYRQLPEEGLKFMVYLQKENIIDESGMPKERFSAEFPKEGPSILRIQQVVRGDSAAYFCASSPTDSGQAFGSGTRLTVV.

This clone was observed a single time. Additional DNA sequences in this sample encode the identical CDR3. The V gene is TRBV5-1, the J gene TRBJ2-7; a possible D gene is TRBD1 (6 bases). CDR3 size: 15 residues. Trimming removed 2 bases from V and 4 bases from J, with 16 bases in between. Germline values: CDR1 SGHRS, CDR2 YFSETQ. CDR3 region: CASSFSGFGQYEQYF. For the CDR3, the DNA is TGCGCCAGCAGCTTTTCTGGTTTTGGACAGTACGAGCAGTACTTC.

V usage is TRBV20-1 and J usage is TRBJ2-7, with TRBD2 as a possible D gene (5 bases). Trimming shortened V by 4 bases and J by 9 bases, and 13 bases separated the two germline ends. The CDR3 consists of 11 residues. Germline lookup yields CDR1 DFQATT and CDR2 SNEGSKA (reference sequence). CDR3 loop: CSAIWTQRQYF. The CDR3 DNA follows: TGCAGTGCTATTTGGACTCAAAGGCAGTACTTC.

The chain couples TRBV15 to TRBJ2-1; D is uncertain. This CDR3 is 14 amino acids long. Per the germline V gene, CDR1 is LNHNV and CDR2 is YYDKDF (reference sequence). V was cut by 1 base and J by 4 bases, with 8 bases left in between. Written as DNA, the CDR3 is TGTGCCACCAGCAGAGGGAGAAGTTACAATGAGCAGTTCTTC. It yields the protein CATSRGRSYNEQFF.

This chain joins TRBV4-2 and TRBJ2-6; 14 bases fit TRBD2. This CDR3 contains 20 residues. The trim removed 4 bases at V and 0 bases at J, leaving 8 bases unmatched. CDR1 and CDR2 from the germline V gene are LGHNA and YNFKEQ. The CDR3 protein is CASSPRTSGGLYSGANVLTF. DNA of the CDR3: TGTGCCAGCAGCCCCCGGACTAGCGGGGGGTTATACTCTGGGGCCAACGTCCTGACTTTC.

The V call is TRBV2, the J call TRBJ1-1, with TRBD1 matching 9 bases. CDR3 length: 15 amino acids. V gave up 10 bases and J gave up 0 bases; unmatched junction bases: 9. Per germline, CDR1 SNHLY and CDR2 FYNNEI. CDR3 DNA: TGTGCCACCCGGGACAGGGTAAAAGTGAACACTGAAGCTTTCTTT. Translating it yields CATRDRVKVNTEAFF.

The chain is built from TRBV6-5 and TRBJ2-1, with D hard to call. Germline loops: CDR1 MNHEY, CDR2 SVGAGI. The length of the CDR3 is 13 residues. The V end was cut by 5 bases, the J end by 12 bases, with 17 bases between. Here the CDR3 reads CASSPLMRGVQFF. CDR3 bases: TGTGCCAGCAGTCCCCTGATGCGTGGTGTGCAGTTCTTC.

The genes are TRBV18 and TRBJ2-2, with D possibly being TRBD2 (5 bases). The germline V and J ends were trimmed by 3 bases and 5 bases, with 13 bases remaining between them. The germline CDR1 and CDR2 sequences are KGHSH and LQKENI. This CDR3 is 15 amino acids long. The CDR3 region is CASSPLSGRTGELFF. DNA for the CDR3: TGTGCCAGCTCACCTCTGTCGGGGAGAACCGGGGAGCTGTTTTTT.

V and J are TRBV29-1 and TRBJ1-2; TRBD1 matches 8 bases. The CDR3 covers 15 residues. CDR1 is SQVTM and CDR2 is ANQGSEA in the germline V gene. Unmatched junction bases numbered 15, after V lost 6 bases and J lost 6 bases. Written as DNA, the CDR3 is TGCAGCGTGGACACCTATCGGGACAGGTTAAATGGCTACACCTTC. Protein sequence: CSVDTYRDRLNGYTF.

The gene calls are TRBV6-6 and TRBJ2-1; D call uncertain. Germline V gives CDR1 MNHNY, CDR2 SVGAGI (reference sequence). V lost 7 bases and J 0 bases, leaving 10 bases between the germline ends. The CDR3 runs to 14 residues. CDR3 coding DNA: TGTGCCAGCACGTTTGCCAGCTCCTACAATGAGCAGTTCTTC. Translating it yields CASTFASSYNEQFF.

The rearrangement links TRBV19 to TRBJ2-2, with 10 nucleotides matching TRBD2. V dropped 6 bases and J dropped 5; count of bases not matched to a gene: 18. The germline gives CDR1 LNHDA, CDR2 SQIVND (reference sequence). The CDR3 is 19 residues long. The CDR3 DNA sequence: TGTGCCAGTAGACCCGTAACAGGGAGCGGGAGGGATTATACCGGGGAGCTGTTTTTT. It specifies CASRPVTGSGRDYTGELFF.

The rearrangement uses TRBV25-1 and TRBJ1-5; D gene unclear. Trimming pared 3 bases from V and 7 bases from J, leaving 13 bases between. CDR1 MGHDK and CDR2 SYGVNS come from the germline V gene. The CDR3 is 14 residues long. The CDR3, as DNA: TGTGCCAGCAGTGAGGGAGGAGGCGGCCAGCCCCAGCATTTT. This translates into CASSEGGGGQPQHF. Full variable domain (missing parts from reference TRBV25-1 and TRBJ1-5): EADIYQTPRYLVIGTGKKITLECSQTMGHDKMYWYQQDPGMELHLIHYSYGVNSTEKGDLSSESTVSRIRTEHFPLTLESARPSHTSQYLCASSEGGGGQPQHFGDGTRLSIL.

This chain joins TRBV3-1 (or the pseudogene TRBV3-2) and TRBJ1-6; D is ambiguous. Trimming removed 8 bases from V and 9 bases from J, with 23 bases in between. The CDR3 spans 16 residues. Germline V gives CDR1 LGHDT, CDR2 YNNKEL (reference sequence). CDR3 coding DNA: TGTGCCAGCCGCGAGAATTACAGATTCGTGGGTTCACCCCTCCACTTT. This codes for CASRENYRFVGSPLHF.

V usage is TRBV28 and J usage is TRBJ1-1; possibly TRBD1 for D (5 bases). The V end was cut by 3 bases, the J end by 4 bases, with 15 bases between. The length of the CDR3 is 15 residues. Germline-derived CDR1 and CDR2 are MDHEN and SYDVKM. The DNA for the CDR3 is TGTGCCAGCAGTTTGGCAGGGAACGGTGGCACTGAAGCTTTCTTT. Protein product: CASSLAGNGGTEAFF.

J is TRBJ2-2 and V is TRBV9; the D gene is possibly TRBD2 (5 bases). Trimming cost V 2 bases and J 6 bases, with 14 bases left between them. This CDR3 is built from 15 residues. Germline V gene sequence: CDR1 SGDLS, CDR2 YYNGEE. The DNA for the CDR3 is TGTGCCAGCAGCGTGGAGACGGGGTACGCCGGGGAGCTGTTTTTT. Protein: CASSVETGYAGELFF.

The chain uses TRBV30 and TRBJ1-6; no reliable D call. The CDR3 has 13 residues. The V gene lost 2 bases and the J gene lost 10 bases, with 12 bases spanning the gap. Looked up from germline, CDR1 is GTSNPN and CDR2 is SVGIG (reference sequence). The CDR3 sequence is CAWSQGPGSPLHF. The DNA for the CDR3 is TGTGCCTGGAGTCAAGGGCCGGGATCACCCCTCCACTTT. The full variable domain, completed using reference TRBV30 and TRBJ1-6, is SQTIHQWPATLVQPVGSPLSLECTVEGTSNPNLYWYRQAAGRGLQLLFYSVGIGQISSEVPQNLSASRPQDRQFILSSKKLLLSDSGFYLCAWSQGPGSPLHFGNGTRLTVT.